The 25 T cell receptor beta chains reported below all come from one sample, sequenced in a study of beta chain features in type 1 diabetes. Every isolated RNA sample was fully reverse transcribed, so sequencing captured expressed TCRB transcripts. Profiling relied on immunoSEQ multiplex PCR, and the TCRdb table lists in-frame clones only, not all of them. The sample consists of some 220,000 clones, under 13% of them appearing once. Sequencing used central memory CD4+ T cells from blood. Receptor source: a man aged 18 to 29 in good health.

This clone came up a few times. This chain links TRBV18 with TRBJ2-1; tentative D call: TRBD2 (5 bases). In germline, CDR1 is KGHSH, CDR2 LQKENI. This CDR3 contains 15 residues. The ends were cut back, 1 base at V and 4 bases at J, with 11 bases in the middle. Written as DNA, the CDR3 is TGTGCCAGCTCACCACTTCGAGCGGATTACAATGAGCAGTTCTTC. This sequence encodes CASSPLRADYNEQFF.

The genes are TRBV7-2 and TRBJ1-2; 7 nucleotides match TRBD1. CDR1 SGHTA and CDR2 FQGNSA come from the germline V gene. J lost 4 bases, V lost 7 bases, and 9 bases had no gene match. The CDR3 covers 14 residues. CDR3: CASTPRGQPYGYTF. CDR3 DNA sequence: TGTGCCAGCACCCCCAGGGGACAGCCCTATGGCTACACCTTC.

This sequence joins TRBV19 and TRBJ2-7, with a tentative D call TRBD1 (5 bases). The CDR3 is 11 residues long. The V gene's germline CDR1 is LNHDA and CDR2 SQIVND (reference sequence). Deletions cut 10 bases from V and 6 bases from J, with 13 bases between. Here the CDR3 reads CATTLQGEQYF. CDR3 in DNA: TGTGCCACCACACTCCAGGGCGAGCAGTACTTC.

This clone was counted only a few times. The CDR3 DNA sequence: TGTGCCAGCTCACCCGGGGCATTGGGTCACTCAGATACGCAGTATTTT. Translating it yields CASSPGALGHSDTQYF. The chain recombines TRBV18 with TRBJ2-3, with D perhaps TRBD1 or TRBD2 (5 bases each). The CDR3 runs to 16 residues. Germline-derived CDR1 and CDR2 are KGHSH and LQKENI. V gave up 3 bases and J gave up 4 bases, with 17 bases separating them.

The table lists this clone with a few counts. The rearrangement uses TRBV15 and TRBJ1-5, with 7 nucleotides matching TRBD1. Germline values: CDR1 LNHNV, CDR2 YYDKDF (reference sequence). The CDR3 contains 18 residues. V lost 8 bases, J lost 0 bases, and 16 bases stayed unmatched. The CDR3 sequence is CATRRTGTELYSNQPQHF. CDR3 coding DNA: TGTGCCACCCGTCGCACCGGGACAGAGTTATATAGCAATCAGCCCCAGCATTTT.

This clone was recorded a few times. This chain connects TRBV28 to TRBJ1-5, with D possibly TRBD1 on 5 matching bases. This CDR3 has 15 residues. V gave up 5 bases and J gave up 6 bases, with 17 bases separating them. CDR1 is MDHEN and CDR2 is SYDVKM in the germline V gene. This CDR3 reads CASSPLSIGGQPQHF. The CDR3 DNA reads as TGTGCCAGCAGTCCCCTCTCTATCGGGGGTCAGCCCCAGCATTTT.

The chain uses TRBV12-5 and TRBJ1-1, with D unclear. This CDR3 region has 16 residues. Trimming stripped 0 bases from V and 0 bases from J, with 11 bases between. Germline V gene data show CDR1 as LGHNT and CDR2 as FRNRAP. CDR3 loop: CASGLVQPTLNTEAFF. DNA of the CDR3: TGTGCTAGTGGTTTGGTACAGCCAACCTTGAACACTGAAGCTTTCTTT. Using reference TRBV12-5 and TRBJ1-1 for the parts outside the CDR3, the full variable domain is DARVTQTPRHKVTEMGQEVTMRCQPILGHNTVFWYRQTMMQGLELLAYFRNRAPLDDSGMPKDRFSAEMPDATLATLKIQPSEPRDSAVYFCASGLVQPTLNTEAFFGQGTRLTVV.

The V gene is TRBV10-3, the J gene TRBJ1-2; 9 bases are shared with TRBD1. The ends lost 7 bases at V and 3 bases at J; junction bases unmatched: 6. The V gene's germline CDR1 is ENHRY and CDR2 SYGVKD. This CDR3 has 14 amino acids. CDR3 sequence reads: CAINRQGDDYGYTF. CDR3 bases: TGTGCCATCAATCGACAGGGGGACGACTATGGCTACACCTTC.

This clone came up many times. This chain links TRBV14 with TRBJ2-7, with D tentatively TRBD1 (5 bases). V dropped 1 base and J dropped 0 bases, with 10 bases sitting between them. The CDR3 is made up of 15 amino acids. Germline V gene sequence: CDR1 SGHDN, CDR2 FVKESK. The CDR3 is CASSQGGRSSYEQYF. CDR3 sequence (DNA): TGTGCCAGCAGCCAAGGGGGCCGGAGCTCCTACGAGCAGTACTTC.

The V gene is TRBV7-3, the J gene TRBJ2-1; D is ambiguous. The germline V gene has CDR1 SGHTA and CDR2 FQGTGA. The CDR3 length is 15 residues. Trimming cost V 5 bases and J 0 bases, with 11 bases left between them. CDR3 in DNA: TGTGCCAGCAGCCCAGACGCGAGCTCCTACAATGAGCAGTTCTTC. This sequence encodes CASSPDASSYNEQFF.

This clone was counted only a few times. CDR3 DNA: TGCAGCGTTGGGCAGTTAAATCAGCCCCAGCATTTT. As protein: CSVGQLNQPQHF. The rearrangement uses TRBV29-1 and TRBJ1-5; D not resolved. The CDR3 is 12 amino acids. V was shortened by 4 bases and J by 4 bases, with 8 bases between the two germline ends. Germline V gives CDR1 SQVTM, CDR2 ANQGSEA. Using reference TRBV29-1 and TRBJ1-5 for the parts outside the CDR3, the full variable domain is SAVISQKPSRDICQRGTSLTIQCQVDSQVTMMFWYRQQPGQSLTLIATANQGSEATYESGFVIDKFPISRPNLTFSTLTVSNMSPEDSSIYLCSVGQLNQPQHFGDGTRLSIL.

This rearrangement joins TRBV27 to TRBJ2-3, with D hard to call. The CDR3 has 14 amino acids. V was pared by 1 base and J by 3 bases, with 8 bases between. From germline, CDR1 is MNHEY and CDR2 SMNVEV (reference sequence). The CDR3 is CASSLWARTDTQYF. CDR3 in DNA: TGTGCCAGCAGTTTATGGGCCCGGACAGATACGCAGTATTTT.

The V call is TRBV28, the J call TRBJ2-7; no clear D. Trimming shortened V by 6 bases and J by 7 bases, and 10 bases separated the two germline ends. CDR1 is MDHEN and CDR2 is SYDVKM in the germline V gene. The length of the CDR3 is 11 residues. In DNA form, the CDR3 reads TGTGCCAGCAGGTTAAACAGAGAGCAGTACTTC. Protein: CASRLNREQYF.

The chain combines TRBV7-2 with TRBJ2-7, with 9 bases aligning to TRBD2. V shed 0 bases and J 3 bases; nucleotides not matched to a gene: 6. Per germline, CDR1 SGHTA and CDR2 FQGNSA. The CDR3 totals 16 residues. The CDR3: CASSLASGGRFYEQYF. CDR3 in DNA: TGTGCCAGCAGCTTAGCTAGCGGGGGACGCTTCTACGAGCAGTACTTC.

This clone has only a few counts. The V and J genes are TRBV29-1 and TRBJ2-5, with unresolved D. This CDR3 region has 13 residues. V was pared by 4 bases and J by 1 base, with 10 bases between. Per the germline V gene, CDR1 is SQVTM and CDR2 is ANQGSEA. DNA for the CDR3: TGCAGCGTTGTAGGGCGGTTCCAAGAGACCCAGTACTTC. This codes for CSVVGRFQETQYF.

This clone appeared a few times. This chain joins TRBV25-1 and TRBJ2-7; 7 bases are shared with TRBD2. There are 15 residues in the CDR3. J lost 4 bases, V lost 2 bases, and 8 bases had no gene match. Germline CDR1 and CDR2: MGHDK and SYGVNS. The CDR3 bases are TGTGCCAGCAGTGAACTAGGCGGGAGATTTTACGAGCAGTACTTC. Translation gives CASSELGGRFYEQYF.

This clone was detected a few times. The chain has TRBV5-1 and TRBJ2-3; TRBD2 matches at 11 bases. The trim removed 0 bases at V and 0 bases at J, leaving 3 bases unmatched. Germline V gene data show CDR1 as SGHRS and CDR2 as YFSETQ. The CDR3 sequence is 17 residues long. The chain's CDR3 is CASSLEVAGGSTDTQYF. The DNA for the CDR3 is TGCGCCAGCAGCTTGGAGGTAGCGGGAGGGAGCACAGATACGCAGTATTTT.

This clone was seen ten or more times. This sequence joins TRBV29-1 and TRBJ2-1; 7 bases agree with TRBD2. The CDR3 consists of 13 residues. Germline CDR1 SQVTM, CDR2 ANQGSEA. Unmatched junction bases numbered 12, after V lost 7 bases and J lost 9 bases. The CDR3 DNA is TGCAGCGGCGGGGCGGGAGCGCTGGTTGAGCAGTTCTTC. Translating gives CSGGAGALVEQFF.

This clone appeared a few times. The V gene is TRBV29-1, the J gene TRBJ2-7; D is possibly TRBD2 (5 bases). Trimming stripped 7 bases from V and 3 bases from J, with 10 bases between. The length of the CDR3 is 11 residues. CDR1 is SQVTM and CDR2 is ANQGSEA in the germline V gene. CDR3 in DNA: TGCAGCGCCGGACTGAGCTACGAGCAGTACTTC. It yields the protein CSAGLSYEQYF.

This clone was observed a few times. V is TRBV7-6 and J is TRBJ2-7, with 11 positions matching TRBD2. CDR1 and CDR2 from the germline V gene are SGHVS and FNYEAQ. This CDR3 has 15 residues. Trimming took 0 bases from V and 4 from J; bases not matched to a gene: 2. This CDR3 reads CASSLASSGGYEQYF. CDR3 sequence (DNA): TGTGCCAGCAGCTTAGCGTCTAGCGGGGGGTACGAGCAGTACTTC.

The V and J genes are TRBV5-6 and TRBJ2-5; TRBD1 agrees at 9 bases. Germline values: CDR1 SGHDT, CDR2 YYEEEE. With V trimmed by 0 bases and J by 5 bases, 2 bases remained unmatched. CDR3 length: 14 amino acids. The CDR3 DNA is TGTGCCAGCAGCTTGGTAGGGACAGGGGAGACCCAGTACTTC. It is translated as CASSLVGTGETQYF.

This clone was observed a handful of times. This chain connects TRBV11-2 to TRBJ1-1, with 9 nucleotides matching TRBD1. J gave up 11 bases and V 1 base, and 8 bases lay outside the gene matches. The CDR3 extends over 14 amino acids. Germline V gene sequence: CDR1 SGHAT, CDR2 FQNNGV. The DNA of the CDR3 is TGTGCCAGCAGCTTAGCCCGGACAGGGGTTGAGGCTTTCTTT. Protein product: CASSLARTGVEAFF.

The rearrangement joins TRBV21-1 to TRBJ1-4; the D call TRBD1 from the table was never checked on the DNA. TRBV21-1 is reported as a pseudogene. CDR3 length: 15 residues. CDR3 sequence (DNA): TGTGCCAGCAGCAAAGGTCACAGGCTTTATGAAAAACTGTTTTTT. Translation gives CASSKGHRLYEKLFF.

In its sample, this clone was seen a few times. Other DNA variants within this sample encode the same CDR3. The rearrangement uses TRBV5-6 and TRBJ2-3; 7 bases line up with TRBD2. Trimming cost V 0 bases and J 1 base; bases outside gene matches: 2. Germline CDR1 reads SGHDT; CDR2 reads YYEEEE. The CDR3 length is 15 residues. The CDR3 region is CASSLVAGGTDTQYF. CDR3 coding DNA: TGTGCCAGCAGCTTGGTCGCGGGAGGCACAGATACGCAGTATTTT.

V and J are TRBV9 and TRBJ2-5; D ambiguous. The CDR3 totals 13 residues. V was trimmed by 4 bases and J by 1 base, leaving 8 bases between them. Germline CDR1 reads SGDLS; CDR2 reads YYNGEE. The CDR3 protein is CASSPRPQETQYF. Written as DNA, the CDR3 is TGTGCCAGCAGCCCCCGACCCCAAGAGACCCAGTACTTC.